This section outlines one TCR beta chain sequence together with its context. The entry originates in a study of blood T cell repertoires in COVID-19. Some clones are missing from TCRdb's copy, which holds only in-frame ones; the method was immunoSEQ multiplex PCR. The data show 40,000 to 50,000 clones, with approximately 85% seen just once and roughly 38% held by the top ten. The CDR3 contains 13 residues. Trimming took 2 bases from V and 5 from J, leaving 7 bases between them. The germline V gene encodes CDR1 MNHEY and CDR2 SMNVEV (reference sequence). This receptor was taken from a middle-aged man with active or convalescent COVID-19. The sequencing sample was made of peripheral blood. V is TRBV27 and J is TRBJ2-1; the D gene is possibly TRBD1 (5 bases). This CDR3 is CASSLAGNNEQFF. In DNA, the CDR3 is TGTGCCAGCAGTTTAGCAGGGAACAATGAGCAGTTCTTC.